One and the same sample provided the 3 T cell receptor beta chains below, sequenced in a study of T cell responses to AZD1222 COVID-19 vaccine. Repertoires were generated with immunoSEQ multiplex PCR, while TCRdb's copy carries only in-frame clones and drops some. This sample has about 210,000 clones, with almost 95% found just once. The input for sequencing was peripheral blood, taken on day 0 of AZD1222 vaccination. The receptors stem from an adult in good health.

The V gene is TRBV3-1 (or the pseudogene TRBV3-2), the J gene TRBJ2-1; a weak D match, TRBD1 (6 bases). CDR3 length equals 15 residues. Deletions cut 0 bases from V and 7 bases from J, with 13 bases between. Looked up from germline, CDR1 is LGHDT and CDR2 is YNNKEL (reference sequence). DNA of the CDR3: TGTGCCAGCAGCCAAGATCTTACAGGGCTAAATGAGCAGTTCTTC. Its translation is CASSQDLTGLNEQFF.

V and J are TRBV2 and TRBJ2-7; D is ambiguous. The CDR3 is 11 amino acids. Germline loops: CDR1 SNHLY, CDR2 FYNNEI. V gave up 6 bases and J gave up 2 bases, with 5 bases separating them. The CDR3 is CASRQTYEQYF. CDR3 in DNA: TGTGCCAGCAGACAAACCTACGAGCAGTACTTC.

This clone was observed once. The chain uses TRBV19 and TRBJ1-2; possibly TRBD1 for D (6 bases). From germline, CDR1 is LNHDA and CDR2 SQIVND (reference sequence). Trimming cost V 9 bases and J 7 bases, with 15 bases left between them. The CDR3 covers 12 residues. CDR3 residues: CASKGDGSGYTF. The CDR3 DNA is TGTGCCAGCAAGGGGGACGGAAGTGGCTACACCTTC.